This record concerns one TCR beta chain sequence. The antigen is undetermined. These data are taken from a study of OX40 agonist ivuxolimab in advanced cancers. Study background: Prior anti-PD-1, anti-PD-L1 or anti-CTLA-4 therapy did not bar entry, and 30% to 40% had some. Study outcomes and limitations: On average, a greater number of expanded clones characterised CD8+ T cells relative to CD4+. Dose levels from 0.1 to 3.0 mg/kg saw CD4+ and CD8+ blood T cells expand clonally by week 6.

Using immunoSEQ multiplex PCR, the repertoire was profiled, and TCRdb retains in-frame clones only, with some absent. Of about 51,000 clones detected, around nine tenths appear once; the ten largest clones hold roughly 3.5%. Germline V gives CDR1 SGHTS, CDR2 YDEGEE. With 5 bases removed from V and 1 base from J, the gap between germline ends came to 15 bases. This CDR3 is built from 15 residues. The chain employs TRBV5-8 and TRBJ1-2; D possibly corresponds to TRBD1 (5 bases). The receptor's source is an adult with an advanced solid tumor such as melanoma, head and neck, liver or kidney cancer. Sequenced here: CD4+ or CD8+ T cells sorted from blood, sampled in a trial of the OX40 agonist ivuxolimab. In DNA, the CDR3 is TGTGCCAGCAGGCGGCGGCTGGGGGGTAACTATGGCTACACCTTC. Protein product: CASRRRLGGNYGYTF.